This T cell receptor beta chain was profiled in a study of a mutant IDH1 vaccine in newly diagnosed glioma. In the study overall: Patients arrived already treated with radiotherapy, temozolomide, or both, most having had both.

Data came from immunoSEQ multiplex PCR; TCRdb stores just in-frame clones and leaves some out. The table includes tens of thousands of clones, 88% detected once. This CDR3 is built from 16 residues. The ends were cut back, 3 bases at V and 6 bases at J, with 18 bases in the middle. Germline V lookup: CDR1 MDHEN, CDR2 SYDVKM. The time point was: week 35, safety follow-up. In the vaccine, a single dose held 300 ug of the mutant IDH1 20-mer peptide, along with topical imiquimod. Patients had eight vaccinations, in weeks 1, 3, 5, 7, 11, 15, 19 and 23. Worth noting for this clone: The target antigen is unknown.

The sequence came from a woman between 35 and 50 years old with glioma. The input for sequencing was PBMCs, taken from a glioma patient whose treatment included an IDH1 peptide vaccine. This chain uses TRBV28 with TRBJ1-5; no clear D. CDR3 loop: CASSFELGGIGQPQHF. For the CDR3, the DNA is TGTGCCAGCAGTTTTGAGTTAGGAGGGATCGGTCAGCCCCAGCATTTT.